This T cell receptor beta chain was retrieved from a study of cytomegalovirus exposure and HLA in healthy donors. This table comes from immunoSEQ multiplex PCR, and its TCRdb copy is limited to in-frame clones, with some not included. The table records some 170,000 clones, around nine tenths of them present only once. Sequenced input: PBMCs. The sequence was collected from a woman aged 18-29 years in good health and CMV-seropositive.

The DNA of the CDR3 is TGTGCCTGGACAGGGGGCGGTGGCTACACCTTC. Its translation: CAWTGGGGYTF. V and J are TRBV30 and TRBJ1-2, with 8 nucleotides matching TRBD1. There are 11 residues in the CDR3. Trimming cost V 4 bases and J 7 bases; bases outside gene matches: 2. Germline CDR1 and CDR2: GTSNPN and SVGIG (reference sequence).